Listed here are 14 T cell receptor beta chains from one sample, sequenced in a study of CD8+CD57+ T cells in acquired aplastic anemia. The template for TCR beta VDJ and CDR3 sequence profiling was genomic DNA. TCRdb used MiXCR to reprocess the reads, holding one entry per CDR3 protein. The data show a few hundred thousand distinct CDR3 sequences, approximately 35% seen once. Sequenced: sorted CD4+, CD8+, or CD8+CD57+ T cells (not recorded which) from PBMCs. Every receptor here comes from a human donor in good health, serving as a control.

The rearrangement joins TRBV10-3 to TRBJ2-5, with D hard to call. CDR3 length: 13 residues. With 6 bases removed from V and 5 bases from J, the gap between germline ends came to 13 bases. Germline-derived CDR1 and CDR2 are ENHRY and SYGVKD. The CDR3 nucleotides read TGTGCCATCAGGTTGGCCTCTTCGGAGACCCAGTACTTC. This translates into CAIRLASSETQYF.

This chain joins TRBV6-5 and TRBJ1-3, with 7 positions matching TRBD1. Trimming took 0 bases from V and 4 from J; bases not matched to a gene: 3. This CDR3 contains 15 residues. CDR1 is MNHEY and CDR2 is SVGAGI in the germline V gene. CDR3 DNA: TGTGCCAGCAGTTACTCTGTGACAGGGGGAAACACCATATATTTT. It yields the protein CASSYSVTGGNTIYF.

This sequence joins TRBV7-6 and TRBJ2-7; D unresolved. CDR3 length: 12 residues. The V gene's germline CDR1 is SGHVS and CDR2 FNYEAQ. The germline V and J ends were trimmed by 1 base and 5 bases, with 6 bases remaining between them. CDR3 sequence reads: CASSLGRDEQYF. CDR3 nucleotide sequence: TGTGCCAGCAGCTTAGGCCGCGACGAGCAGTACTTC.

This clonotype has ten or more counts. The V and J genes are TRBV12-3 or TRBV12-4 and TRBJ2-7; D remains ambiguous. Deletions cut 3 bases from V and 0 bases from J, with 9 bases between. CDR3 length: 14 residues. The CDR3 nucleotides are TGTGCCAGCAGTTTGGGCAGGAACTCCTACGAGCAGTACTTC. It is translated as CASSLGRNSYEQYF.

The chain uses TRBV5-1 and TRBJ2-5; 9 nucleotides align to TRBD2. CDR1 is SGHRS and CDR2 is YFSETQ in the germline V gene. The CDR3 has 16 amino acids. Trimming removed 0 bases from V and 2 bases from J; junction bases left unmatched: 5. CDR3 bases: TGCGCCAGCAGCTTGGTACGACTAGCGGTACAAGAGACCCAGTACTTC. Translating gives CASSLVRLAVQETQYF.

The genes are TRBV19 and TRBJ2-1; 7 bases are a match to TRBD2. Germline V lookup: CDR1 LNHDA, CDR2 SQIVND (reference sequence). CDR3 length equals 16 residues. After removal of 3 bases from V and 8 bases from J, the junction contained 13 bases not matched to a gene. The CDR3 region is CASSIAAGEGRDEQFF. The CDR3, as DNA: TGTGCCAGTAGTATTGCGGCGGGGGAGGGTAGGGATGAGCAGTTCTTC.

As to this clonotype: Possible read error: a much larger clone is one base away. The chain carries TRBV5-4 and TRBJ1-1; D possibly corresponds to TRBD1 (5 bases). Germline lookup yields CDR1 SGHNT and CDR2 YYREEE (reference sequence). CDR3 size: 15 residues. V lost 4 bases, J lost 2 bases, and 15 bases lay in between. For the CDR3, the DNA is TGTGCCAGCAGCGGCACCTGGGGGGTAAACACTGAAGCTTTCTTT. This codes for CASSGTWGVNTEAFF.

This clonotype showed up many times. J is TRBJ2-5 and V is TRBV20-1; D possibly corresponds to TRBD1 (5 bases). Trimming pared 0 bases from V and 2 bases from J, leaving 10 bases between. From germline, CDR1 is DFQATT and CDR2 SNEGSKA (reference sequence). This CDR3 has 14 amino acids. CDR3 in amino acids: CSARDHRLQETQYF. For the CDR3, the DNA is TGCAGTGCTAGAGATCACAGGTTACAAGAGACCCAGTACTTC.

The table lists this clonotype with many counts. The chain joins TRBV5-1 to TRBJ2-7; TRBD1 agrees at 7 bases. There are 14 residues in the CDR3. CDR1 is SGHRS, CDR2 YFSETQ, per germline. V lost 4 bases to trimming and J lost 1 base; unmatched junction nucleotides: 5. CDR3 region: CASSISGQSYEQYF. For the CDR3, the DNA is TGCGCCAGCAGCATATCGGGACAGTCCTACGAGCAGTACTTC.

The chain joins TRBV6-2 or TRBV6-3 to TRBJ2-3, with D possibly being TRBD2 (6 bases). The CDR3 extends over 17 amino acids. V lost 0 bases and J lost 2, with 15 bases in between. Germline loops: CDR1 MNHEY, CDR2 SVGEGT. CDR3 residues: CASSYSLRAGPTDTQYF. DNA for the CDR3: TGTGCCAGCAGTTACTCGCTCCGAGCGGGCCCCACAGATACGCAGTATTTT.

This clonotype was seen a handful of times. The chain recombines TRBV5-1 with TRBJ1-3, with unresolved D. This CDR3 comprises 14 residues. Looked up from germline, CDR1 is SGHRS and CDR2 is YFSETQ. V was clipped by 0 bases and J by 4 bases, with 8 bases between them. The CDR3 nucleotides are TGCGCCAGCAGCTTGGGGACGGACGGAAACACCATATATTTT. Its protein product is CASSLGTDGNTIYF. Full variable domain (remainder filled in from reference TRBV5-1 and TRBJ1-3): KAGVTQTPRYLIKTRGQQVTLSCSPISGHRSVSWYQQTPGQGLQFLFEYFSETQRNKGNFPGRFSGRQFSNSRSEMNVSTLELGDSALYLCASSLGTDGNTIYFGEGSWLTVV.

To note about this clonotype: A read error may explain this, as a much larger clone is one base away. The gene calls are TRBV9 and TRBJ2-5, with 9 bases identical to TRBD2. With 0 bases clipped from V and 5 bases from J, the junction kept 8 bases outside the gene matches. The germline V gene encodes CDR1 SGDLS and CDR2 YYNGEE. The length of the CDR3 is 16 residues. Written as DNA, the CDR3 is TGTGCCAGCAGCGTAGCCGGGACTAGCTTTCTTGAGACCCAGTACTTC. This codes for CASSVAGTSFLETQYF.

The chain has TRBV15 and TRBJ2-1; maybe TRBD2 (6 bases). This CDR3 is 13 amino acids long. CDR1 is LNHNV and CDR2 is YYDKDF in the germline V gene (reference sequence). Trimming stripped 5 bases from V and 6 bases from J, with 11 bases between. For the CDR3, the DNA is TGTGCCACCAGCGGAGGGGTAGTCAATGAGCAGTTCTTC. This encodes CATSGGVVNEQFF.

Worth noting for this clonotype: A much larger clone differs by one base, so this may be a read error. The J gene is TRBJ2-7, the V gene TRBV5-1; D perhaps matches TRBD2 (5 bases). This CDR3 has 17 amino acids. Germline V lookup: CDR1 SGHRS, CDR2 YFSETQ. The DNA of the CDR3 is TGCGCCAGCAGCTTGGTCGCGCTAGCCGAGCCGACCTACGAGCAGTGCTTC. Translated: CASSLVALAEPTYEQCF.